These 16 T cell receptor beta chains share one sample of origin, sequenced in a study of cytomegalovirus exposure and HLA in healthy donors. Primers for the PCR totalled 60 Vbeta and 13 Jbeta. This table comes from immunoSEQ multiplex PCR, and its TCRdb copy is limited to in-frame clones, with some not included. The sample has 95,000 to 150,000 clones, 65% to 80% seen once. Sequenced material: PBMCs. The source of these receptors is a man in his 60s in good health and CMV-seropositive.

The chain combines TRBV6-5 with TRBJ2-7; TRBD2 is a possible D gene (7 bases). CDR3 length: 15 amino acids. Deletions cut 4 bases from V and 3 bases from J, with 16 bases between. Germline values: CDR1 MNHEY, CDR2 SVGAGI. The CDR3 DNA sequence: TGTGCCAGCAGTTTCCACGCGGGGGCCAACTACGAGCAGTACTTC. It translates to CASSFHAGANYEQYF.

The rearrangement links TRBV6-1 to TRBJ1-2; D is unresolved. The CDR3 is made up of 15 amino acids. The germline V gene has CDR1 MNHNS and CDR2 SASEGT. Trimming removed 1 base at V and 2 bases at J, with 11 bases between. The CDR3 is CASSEEQPGNYGYTF. The DNA of the CDR3 is TGTGCCAGCAGTGAAGAGCAGCCGGGGAACTATGGCTACACCTTC.

The genes are TRBV6-1 and TRBJ1-6; unclear D gene. Germline CDR1 is MNHNS and CDR2 is SASEGT. The CDR3 runs 15 residues. The ends were cut back, 7 bases at V and 0 bases at J, with 10 bases in the middle. For the CDR3, the DNA is TGTGCCAGCATGTTAAGCTTCTCCTATAATTCACCCCTCCACTTT. Encoded protein: CASMLSFSYNSPLHF.

CDR3 sequence reads: CASSSGTGIIYEQYF. The CDR3 nucleotides read TGCGCCAGCAGCTCCGGGACAGGGATTATCTACGAGCAGTACTTC. V usage is TRBV5-1 and J usage is TRBJ2-7, with 9 bases matching TRBD1. Germline loops: CDR1 SGHRS, CDR2 YFSETQ. Losses at the gene ends were 3 bases for V and 3 bases for J; bases not matched to a gene: 7. CDR3 length: 15 residues.

The chain is built from TRBV2 and TRBJ2-1; tentative D call: TRBD2 (6 bases). The CDR3 totals 15 residues. CDR1 SNHLY and CDR2 FYNNEI come from the germline V gene. Trimming took 3 bases from V and 6 from J, leaving 15 bases between them. The chain's CDR3 is CASSERVGTLNEQFF. As DNA, the CDR3 is TGTGCCAGCAGTGAGCGGGTAGGGACTCTCAATGAGCAGTTCTTC. Complete variable domain (other parts from reference TRBV2 and TRBJ2-1): EPEVTQTPSHQVTQMGQEVILRCVPISNHLYFYWYRQILGQKVEFLVSFYNNEISEKSEIFDDQFSVERPDGSNFTLKIRSTKLEDSAMYFCASSERVGTLNEQFFGPGTRLTVL.

V and J are TRBV10-1 and TRBJ2-3; 8 bases map to TRBD2. The CDR3 consists of 16 residues. The V gene's germline CDR1 is WNHNN and CDR2 SYGVQD (reference sequence). Unmatched junction bases numbered 14, after V lost 6 bases and J lost 6 bases. The CDR3 protein is CASSPGTRAQLDTQYF. CDR3 sequence (DNA): TGCGCCAGCAGCCCCGGGACTAGGGCGCAGCTGGATACGCAGTATTTT.

This sequence joins TRBV9 and TRBJ1-1, with TRBD1 as a possible D gene (5 bases). Per germline, CDR1 SGDLS and CDR2 YYNGEE. Trimming shortened V by 4 bases and J by 2 bases, and 21 bases separated the two germline ends. The CDR3 sequence is 17 residues long. DNA for the CDR3: TGTGCCAGCAGCCCCACGGGGGATCCGGGGGGAAACACTGAAGCTTTCTTT. This gives the protein CASSPTGDPGGNTEAFF. The full variable domain, rest sourced from reference TRBV9 and TRBJ1-1, is DSGVTQTPKHLITATGQRVTLRCSPRSGDLSVYWYQQSLDQGLQFLIQYYNGEERAKGNILERFSAQQFPDLHSELNLSSLELGDSALYFCASSPTGDPGGNTEAFFGQGTRLTVV.

This clone turned up a few times. The chain joins TRBV2 to TRBJ1-6, with D maybe TRBD1 (5 bases). The germline V gene encodes CDR1 SNHLY and CDR2 FYNNEI. This CDR3 is 15 amino acids long. Trimming stripped 6 bases from V and 8 bases from J, with 17 bases between. CDR3: CASRGGTSQDSPLHF. CDR3 bases: TGTGCCAGCAGAGGCGGGACTTCTCAGGATTCACCCCTCCACTTT.

This chain joins TRBV7-9 and TRBJ1-3; 7 bases line up with TRBD1. J was trimmed by 4 bases and V by 1 base; bases with no gene match: 4. The CDR3 spans 15 residues. The germline CDR1 and CDR2 sequences are SEHNR and FQNEAQ (reference sequence). The CDR3 coding sequence is TGTGCCAGCAGCTTAGACGGAGGGGGCGGAAACACCATATATTTT. As protein: CASSLDGGGGNTIYF.

The chain employs TRBV4-1 and TRBJ1-6, with TRBD1 as a possible D gene (5 bases). CDR1 and CDR2 (germline): MGHRA, YSYEKL. V lost 1 base, J lost 6 bases, and 10 bases lay in between. The length of the CDR3 is 15 residues. Here the CDR3 DNA reads TGCGCCAGCAGCCAAGCCGACAGCGTTAATTCACCCCTCCACTTT. It yields the protein CASSQADSVNSPLHF.

The rearrangement uses TRBV30 and TRBJ1-2; a weak D match, TRBD1 (6 bases). V was clipped by 3 bases and J by 4 bases, with 12 bases between them. Looked up from germline, CDR1 is GTSNPN and CDR2 is SVGIG (reference sequence). The CDR3 length is 13 residues. CDR3 sequence: CAWRPGQGYGYTF. In nucleotides, the CDR3 is TGTGCCTGGAGGCCGGGACAAGGCTATGGCTACACCTTC.

The chain links TRBV11-2 to TRBJ2-3; no clear D gene. V was pared by 5 bases and J by 4 bases, with 16 bases between. The length of the CDR3 is 15 residues. Germline values: CDR1 SGHAT, CDR2 FQNNGV. CDR3 sequence reads: CASSPPQARSDTQYF. CDR3 DNA: TGTGCCAGCAGCCCCCCCCAGGCCCGGTCAGATACGCAGTATTTT. Combining the CDR3 with reference TRBV11-2 and TRBJ2-3 gives the whole variable domain EAGVAQSPRYKIIEKRQSVAFWCNPISGHATLYWYQQILGQGPKLLIQFQNNGVVDDSQLPKDRFSAERLKGVDSTLKIQPAKLEDSAVYLCASSPPQARSDTQYFGPGTRLTVL.

The gene calls are TRBV14 and TRBJ2-2, with 7 bases matching TRBD1. The CDR3 totals 13 residues. The J segment lost 6 bases and the V segment lost 4 bases, leaving 2 bases of the junction unmatched. Germline V gives CDR1 SGHDN, CDR2 FVKESK. CDR3 protein: CASSLQGSGELFF. As DNA, the CDR3 is TGTGCCAGCAGCCTACAGGGGTCCGGGGAGCTGTTTTTT.

The chain has TRBV19 and TRBJ2-7; 9 bases are shared with TRBD1. The ends lost 6 bases at V and 4 bases at J; junction bases unmatched: 16. In germline, CDR1 is LNHDA, CDR2 SQIVND (reference sequence). The CDR3 runs to 17 residues. For the CDR3, the DNA is TGTGCCAGTAGCCCGAAATACCTCCGGGACAGGGCTTACGAGCAGTACTTC. This gives the protein CASSPKYLRDRAYEQYF.

This clone came up once. The genes are TRBV7-9 and TRBJ1-1; weak D call: TRBD1 (5 bases). CDR1 is SEHNR and CDR2 is FQNEAQ in the germline V gene (reference sequence). This CDR3 spans 15 amino acids. The V end lost 6 bases, the J end lost 0 bases, and 14 bases lay between the germline ends. CDR3 protein: CASRSGAGLNTEAFF. DNA of the CDR3: TGTGCCAGCAGATCCGGGGCGGGGTTGAACACTGAAGCTTTCTTT.

V gene TRBV30 combines with J gene TRBJ1-2; D is possibly TRBD1 (6 bases). CDR3 size: 17 residues. V was cut by 1 base and J by 1 base, with 19 bases left in between. The germline V gene encodes CDR1 GTSNPN and CDR2 SVGIG (reference sequence). CDR3 bases: TGTGCCTGGAGTGAGGGATCGGGGACACAATTTAACTATGGCTACACCTTC. Its translation is CAWSEGSGTQFNYGYTF.